This T cell receptor (beta chain) was captured in a study of blood T cell repertoires in COVID-19. Study-wide background: Sites in the United States, Italy and Spain provided acute and convalescent COVID-19 samples.

Only in-frame clones appear in the TCRdb table, and some are missing; sequencing was by immunoSEQ multiplex PCR. The repertoire includes 70,000 to 95,000 clones, around 96% of them detected once, and about 4.1% sits in the top ten. The clonotype comes from a human donor with active COVID-19. The donor label of this sample is uncertain. Sample: peripheral blood.

The chain's CDR3 is CASSSTSSVNTGELFF. The CDR3, as DNA: TGTGCCAGCAGCTCCACTTCGAGTGTAAACACCGGGGAGCTGTTTTTT. This chain links TRBV7-2 with TRBJ2-2; unclear D gene. Germline V gene data show CDR1 as SGHTA and CDR2 as FQGNSA. The CDR3 sequence is 16 residues long. V was clipped by 4 bases and J by 2 bases, with 14 bases between them.